The next 21 T cell receptor beta chains were all read from a single sample in a study of blood T cell repertoires in COVID-19 (dated by TCRdb to the early 2020s). Receptors were amplified or captured by the immunoSEQ multiplex PCR assay. Not all clones reach the TCRdb copy of this immuneACCESS table, which keeps in-frame sequences only. Checked studies attribute under half of the gap to unresolved V genes and leave the rest unexplained. The sample has 250,000 to 300,000 clones on record, 70% to 90% of them singletons. Together, the top ten hold roughly 16% of the sample. The specimen was PBMCs or T cells enriched from blood (not recorded which). The source is a man aged 18 to 30 who had recovered from COVID-19.

The chain recombines TRBV19 with TRBJ1-1, with a tentative D call TRBD1 (6 bases). The CDR3 contains 14 residues. Per germline, CDR1 LNHDA and CDR2 SQIVND (reference sequence). Trimming took 6 bases from V and 3 from J, leaving 14 bases between them. The CDR3 loop reads CASRTAGGYTEAFF. In DNA, the CDR3 is TGTGCCAGTAGGACCGCGGGGGGCTACACTGAAGCTTTCTTT.

The V gene is TRBV4-1, the J gene TRBJ2-6; D possibly corresponds to TRBD1 (5 bases). V lost 2 bases and J 2 bases, leaving 10 bases between the germline ends. The CDR3 consists of 16 residues. The germline V gene has CDR1 MGHRA and CDR2 YSYEKL. CDR3 DNA: TGCGCCAGCAGCCAAACTCAGGGTCCTGGGGCCAACGTCCTGACTTTC. Encoded protein: CASSQTQGPGANVLTF.

V and J are TRBV6-5 and TRBJ2-7; D is unresolved. V was pared by 5 bases and J by 4 bases, with 15 bases between. The CDR3 is 14 amino acids. Germline CDR1 is MNHEY and CDR2 is SVGAGI. This CDR3 reads CASSRTGVTYEQYF. For the CDR3, the DNA is TGTGCCAGCAGTCGCACGGGTGTAACGTACGAGCAGTACTTC.

The rearrangement uses TRBV30 and TRBJ1-1; 8 bases agree with TRBD1. The CDR3 is made up of 13 amino acids. Germline lookup yields CDR1 GTSNPN and CDR2 SVGIG (reference sequence). V gave up 3 bases and J gave up 10 bases; unmatched junction bases: 10. The CDR3 reads CAWSSGQGFVAFF. The DNA for the CDR3 is TGTGCCTGGAGCTCCGGACAGGGTTTCGTAGCTTTCTTT.

The rearrangement uses TRBV9 and TRBJ2-3; maybe TRBD1 (6 bases). The germline V and J ends were trimmed by 2 bases and 0 bases, with 13 bases remaining between them. The CDR3 loop spans 16 amino acids. Germline CDR1 reads SGDLS; CDR2 reads YYNGEE. The CDR3 bases are TGTGCCAGCAGCGTCAGGGGTGGGCCGAGCACAGATACGCAGTATTTT. This gives the protein CASSVRGGPSTDTQYF. Full variable domain (missing parts from reference TRBV9 and TRBJ2-3): DSGVTQTPKHLITATGQRVTLRCSPRSGDLSVYWYQQSLDQGLQFLIQYYNGEERAKGNILERFSAQQFPDLHSELNLSSLELGDSALYFCASSVRGGPSTDTQYFGPGTRLTVL.

J is TRBJ2-3 and V is TRBV20-1, with TRBD2 matching over 11 bases. Germline V gives CDR1 DFQATT, CDR2 SNEGSKA (reference sequence). This CDR3 spans 18 amino acids. Trimming took 3 bases from V and 3 from J; bases not matched to a gene: 14. CDR3 DNA sequence: TGCAGTGCTAGTATACTAGCGGGGGACGGAAACCCAACAGATACGCAGTATTTT. Its protein is CSASILAGDGNPTDTQYF.

V is TRBV2 and J is TRBJ1-2; 10 bases agree with TRBD1. V was pared by 10 bases and J by 8 bases, with 4 bases of the junction left unmatched. CDR1 and CDR2 (germline): SNHLY, FYNNEI. The CDR3 sequence is 11 residues long. The CDR3 region is CAIRDRGGYTF. The DNA of the CDR3 is TGTGCCATCCGGGACAGGGGAGGCTACACCTTC.

This chain joins TRBV27 and TRBJ1-6, with D possibly being TRBD1 (6 bases). This CDR3 spans 17 amino acids. The germline gives CDR1 MNHEY, CDR2 SMNVEV (reference sequence). Trimming pared 3 bases from V and 4 bases from J, leaving 16 bases between. The CDR3 bases are TGTGCCAGCAGTTTGACACAGGGTGGGAATTATAATTCACCCCTCCACTTT. Protein sequence: CASSLTQGGNYNSPLHF.

This sequence joins TRBV7-9 and TRBJ2-5, with D unresolved. CDR3 length equals 13 residues. With 1 base removed from V and 1 base from J, the gap between germline ends came to 4 bases. Germline-derived CDR1 and CDR2 are SEHNR and FQNEAQ (reference sequence). The CDR3 loop reads CASSLVIQETQYF. In nucleotides, the CDR3 is TGTGCCAGCAGCTTAGTTATCCAAGAGACCCAGTACTTC.

The chain carries TRBV11-3 and TRBJ1-1; 11 bases are shared with TRBD1. V was clipped by 0 bases and J by 2 bases; unmatched bases: 5. The CDR3 has 17 residues. CDR1 and CDR2 (germline): SGHNT, YENEEA. As DNA, the CDR3 is TGTGCCAGCAGCTTAGAGTGGGACAGGGGGAAAAACACTGAAGCTTTCTTT. This codes for CASSLEWDRGKNTEAFF. Supplemented by reference TRBV11-3 and TRBJ1-1, the full variable domain reads EAGVVQSPRYKIIEKKQPVAFWCNPISGHNTLYWYLQNLGQGPELLIRYENEEAVDDSQLPKDRFSAERLKGVDSTLKIQPAELGDSAVYLCASSLEWDRGKNTEAFFGQGTRLTVV.

The V call is TRBV18, the J call TRBJ2-7, with 8 bases identical to TRBD1. The trim removed 3 bases at V and 7 bases at J, leaving 8 bases unmatched. The CDR3 length is 14 residues. Germline loops: CDR1 KGHSH, CDR2 LQKENI. The CDR3 here is CASSPTTRTGEQYF. The CDR3 region has the DNA TGTGCCAGCTCACCCACTACACGGACAGGGGAGCAGTACTTC.

The J gene is TRBJ1-5, the V gene TRBV4-1; 7 bases align to TRBD1. The germline V gene has CDR1 MGHRA and CDR2 YSYEKL. V shed 2 bases, J shed 7 bases, and the junction held 5 bases outside the gene matches. The CDR3 contains 14 residues. DNA for the CDR3: TGCGCCAGCAGCCAAACAGGGGAAGGCCAGCCCCAGCATTTT. Its protein is CASSQTGEGQPQHF.

The J gene is TRBJ2-7, the V gene TRBV12-5, with D perhaps TRBD1 (5 bases). The ends were cut back, 1 base at V and 6 bases at J, with 10 bases in the middle. Germline V gene sequence: CDR1 LGHNT, CDR2 FRNRAP. This CDR3 has 13 amino acids. This CDR3 is CASGLDQGSEQYF. Here the CDR3 DNA reads TGTGCTAGTGGTTTGGATCAGGGTAGCGAGCAGTACTTC.

The chain has TRBV25-1 and TRBJ2-2, with D unresolved. The germline gives CDR1 MGHDK, CDR2 SYGVNS. The CDR3 is made up of 16 amino acids. With 1 base removed from V and 0 bases from J, the gap between germline ends came to 9 bases. CDR3 DNA: TGTGCCAGCAGTGAATTACCGGTGTCGAACACCGGGGAGCTGTTTTTT. This sequence encodes CASSELPVSNTGELFF.

The J gene is TRBJ2-2, the V gene TRBV6-4; no firm D call. CDR3 length: 15 amino acids. The V gene's germline CDR1 is MRHNA and CDR2 SNTAGT. Trimming shortened V by 0 bases and J by 3 bases, and 8 bases separated the two germline ends. The DNA for the CDR3 is TGTGCCAGCAGTGACTCGGCGGATTACACCGGGGAGCTGTTTTTT. Translation: CASSDSADYTGELFF.

DNA for the CDR3: TGCGCCAGCAGCCTGAGGGGGCTTGGAAACACCATATATTTT. Its protein product is CASSLRGLGNTIYF. The genes are TRBV4-1 and TRBJ1-3, with 7 bases aligning to TRBD1. CDR3 length: 14 residues. Trimming cost V 4 bases and J 3 bases; bases outside gene matches: 3. Per the germline V gene, CDR1 is MGHRA and CDR2 is YSYEKL.

The V gene is TRBV28, the J gene TRBJ2-1; TRBD2 matches at 11 bases. Per the germline V gene, CDR1 is MDHEN and CDR2 is SYDVKM. The CDR3 runs 20 residues. Losses at the gene ends were 0 bases for V and 4 bases for J; bases not matched to a gene: 14. CDR3 amino acids: CASSLWIRGASGRNYNEQFF. The CDR3 nucleotides read TGTGCCAGCAGTTTATGGATTCGGGGAGCTAGCGGGAGGAATTACAATGAGCAGTTCTTC.

The V call is TRBV5-1, the J call TRBJ1-2, with 9 bases identical to TRBD1. In germline, CDR1 is SGHRS, CDR2 YFSETQ. V lost 4 bases and J lost 8; bases outside the gene matches: 12. The CDR3 runs 15 residues. As DNA, the CDR3 is TGCGCCAGCAGCACCGCGACAGGGGGTCTAGGAGGCTACACCTTC. It translates to CASSTATGGLGGYTF.

This chain joins TRBV11-3 and TRBJ2-1, with D possibly being TRBD2 (6 bases). Germline lookup yields CDR1 SGHNT and CDR2 YENEEA. V was clipped by 5 bases and J by 3 bases, with 14 bases between them. This CDR3 comprises 15 residues. In DNA, the CDR3 is TGTGCCAGCAGCCGAAGCGGGTCCCGCTACAATGAGCAGTTCTTC. Translating gives CASSRSGSRYNEQFF.

Concerning this clone itself: Other DNA sequences in this specimen translate into the identical CDR3. The gene calls are TRBV7-8 and TRBJ2-6; perhaps TRBD1 as D (5 bases). Germline CDR1 is SGHVS and CDR2 is FQNEAQ. CDR3 length equals 15 residues. V lost 1 base and J 2 bases, leaving 6 bases between the germline ends. The CDR3 loop is CASSLEGAGANVLTF. The CDR3 nucleotides read TGTGCCAGCAGCTTAGAAGGGGCTGGGGCCAACGTCCTGACTTTC.

V gene TRBV4-1 combines with J gene TRBJ1-1; 10 positions agree with TRBD1. Trimming cost V 5 bases and J 3 bases; bases outside gene matches: 12. CDR1 and CDR2 from the germline V gene are MGHRA and YSYEKL. The CDR3 is made up of 17 amino acids. DNA of the CDR3: TGCGCCAGCAGCATAGGACAGGGGGTTTTAGGGTACACTGAAGCTTTCTTT. It translates to CASSIGQGVLGYTEAFF.